A selection of T cell receptor beta chains follows, all from one sample in a study of blood T cell repertoires in COVID-19. Measured with immunoSEQ multiplex PCR; TCRdb has only the in-frame clones, and not every one. The sample lists 150,000 to 200,000 clones; 65% to 85% were seen once. Source material: PBMCs or T cells enriched from blood (not recorded which). The receptors were gathered from a woman in her thirties who had been exposed to COVID-19. Both conserved end residues are part of each CDR3. Each record gives: clone size, J gene, D gene, V gene, CDR3 protein. A D gene is named only where the DNA matches it firmly. Rows give clone size only sometimes, using once, few, many, or a class for an expanded clone.

>NA|TRBJ1-5|NA|TRBV6-5
CATEGLSNQPQHF
>NA|TRBJ1-1|NA|TRBV7-8
CASSLAGRDRTEAFF
>NA|TRBJ2-7|NA|TRBV3-1/TRBV3-2
CASSQGVTVPYF
>NA|TRBJ1-1|TRBD1|TRBV5-5
CASSLQGEVAEAFF
>few|TRBJ1-1|TRBD1|TRBV5-1
CASSPRTGEAEAFF
>NA|TRBJ2-2|TRBD2|TRBV9
CASSGGTSGPLGELFF
>NA|TRBJ1-1|NA|TRBV18
CASSPGLRTEAFF
>NA|TRBJ1-5|NA|TRBV19
CASTGRRTNQPQHF
>NA|TRBJ2-1|NA|TRBV7-9
CASSSPSWIYNEQFF
>few|TRBJ1-1|TRBD1|TRBV9
CASSVAPDREGRNTEAFF
>NA|TRBJ2-2|NA|TRBV2
CASNGSPSNTGELFF
>NA|TRBJ1-1|NA|TRBV19
CASSINGRTEAFF
>NA|TRBJ2-1|TRBD2|TRBV5-5
CASSFLGGAYNEQFF
>once|TRBJ2-7|TRBD2|TRBV10-1
CASSDGPSGESYEQYF
>NA|TRBJ1-6|NA|TRBV5-1
CASSLQTGVASPLHF
>NA|TRBJ1-2|NA|TRBV29-1
CSVGTYGYTF
>few|TRBJ2-3|NA|TRBV4-3
CASSQDRTYTDTQYF
>NA|TRBJ2-2|NA|TRBV29-1
CSAPGRDTGELFF
>NA|TRBJ2-3|NA|TRBV6-5
CASSYSAGPSTDTQYF
>NA|TRBJ1-2|TRBD1|TRBV5-1
CASSLEYRGIYGYTF
>NA|TRBJ1-2|NA|TRBV28
CASSLGTTYGYTF
>NA|TRBJ1-6|NA|TRBV7-2
CASSLEWGVSYNSPLHF
>once|TRBJ2-3|NA|TRBV2
CASLGGASATQYF